One TCR beta chain is described in this entry. This specimen belongs to a study of shared clonotypes between healthy human individuals. This CDR3 has 14 amino acids. Trimming cost V 5 bases and J 4 bases; bases outside gene matches: 5. Germline V gene data show CDR1 as SGHTA and CDR2 as FQGNSA. Produced via immunoSEQ multiplex PCR; TCRdb's table is partial and in-frame only. The table shows over 950,000 clones, with approximately 80% occurring only once. Input material: memory CD4+ T cells from PBMCs. Subset reported: CD45RA-negative fraction. The chain employs TRBV7-2 and TRBJ1-2, with TRBD1 matching 9 bases. This clonotype originated in a young man in good health. Some clones in this sample may be carry-over from other donors' samples. The DNA of the CDR3 is TGTGCCAGCAGCGGCACAGGGGGCGGCTATGGCTACACCTTC. It codes for CASSGTGGGYGYTF.